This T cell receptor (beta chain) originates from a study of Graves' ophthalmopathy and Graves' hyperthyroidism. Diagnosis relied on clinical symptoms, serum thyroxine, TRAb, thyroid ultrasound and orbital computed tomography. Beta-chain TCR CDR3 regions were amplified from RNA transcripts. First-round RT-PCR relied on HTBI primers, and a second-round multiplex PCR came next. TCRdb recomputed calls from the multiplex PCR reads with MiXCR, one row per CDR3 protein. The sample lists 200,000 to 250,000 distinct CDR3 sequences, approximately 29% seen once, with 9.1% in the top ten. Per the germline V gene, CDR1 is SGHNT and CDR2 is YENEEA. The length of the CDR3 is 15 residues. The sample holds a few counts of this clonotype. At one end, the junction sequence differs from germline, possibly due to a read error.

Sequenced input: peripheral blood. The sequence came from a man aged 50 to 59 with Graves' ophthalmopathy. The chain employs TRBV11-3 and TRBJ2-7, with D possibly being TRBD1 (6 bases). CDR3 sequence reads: CASSREQGTTYERYF. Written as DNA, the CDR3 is TGTGCCAGCAGCCGGGAACAGGGTACAACCTACGAGCGGTACTTC.